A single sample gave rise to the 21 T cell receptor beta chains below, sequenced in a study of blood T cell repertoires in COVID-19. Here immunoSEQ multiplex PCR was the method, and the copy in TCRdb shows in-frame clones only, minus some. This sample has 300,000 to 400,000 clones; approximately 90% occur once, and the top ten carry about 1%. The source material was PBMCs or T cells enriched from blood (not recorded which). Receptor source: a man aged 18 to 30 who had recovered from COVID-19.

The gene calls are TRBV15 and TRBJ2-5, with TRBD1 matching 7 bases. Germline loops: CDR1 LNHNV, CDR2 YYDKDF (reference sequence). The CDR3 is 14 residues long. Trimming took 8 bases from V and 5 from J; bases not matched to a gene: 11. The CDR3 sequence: CATLWTGGSETQYF. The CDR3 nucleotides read TGTGCCACCCTTTGGACAGGTGGCTCGGAGACCCAGTACTTC.

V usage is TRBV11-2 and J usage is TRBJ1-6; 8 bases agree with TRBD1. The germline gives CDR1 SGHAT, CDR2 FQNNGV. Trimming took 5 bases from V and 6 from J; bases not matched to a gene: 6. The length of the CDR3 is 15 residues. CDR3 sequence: CASSPEGQVNSPLHF. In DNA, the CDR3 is TGTGCCAGCAGCCCTGAGGGACAGGTTAATTCACCCCTCCACTTT.

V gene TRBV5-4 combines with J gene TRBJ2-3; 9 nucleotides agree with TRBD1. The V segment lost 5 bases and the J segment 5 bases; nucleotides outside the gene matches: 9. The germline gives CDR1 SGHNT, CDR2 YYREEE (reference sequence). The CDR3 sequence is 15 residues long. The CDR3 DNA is TGTGCCAGCAGTCCCGGGACAGGGCTTGAAGATACGCAGTATTTT. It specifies CASSPGTGLEDTQYF.

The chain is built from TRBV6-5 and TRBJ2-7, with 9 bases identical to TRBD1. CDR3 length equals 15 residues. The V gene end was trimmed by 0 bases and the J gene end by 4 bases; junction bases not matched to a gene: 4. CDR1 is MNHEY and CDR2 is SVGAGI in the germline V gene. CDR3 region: CASSYSTGGLYEQYF. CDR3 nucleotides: TGTGCCAGCAGTTACTCGACAGGGGGGTTGTACGAGCAGTACTTC.

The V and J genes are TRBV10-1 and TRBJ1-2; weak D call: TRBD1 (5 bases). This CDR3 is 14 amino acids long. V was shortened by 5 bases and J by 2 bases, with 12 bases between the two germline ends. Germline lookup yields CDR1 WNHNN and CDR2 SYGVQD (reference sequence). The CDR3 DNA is TGCGCCAGCAGTCCTACAGGTTTCAACTATGGCTACACCTTC. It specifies CASSPTGFNYGYTF.

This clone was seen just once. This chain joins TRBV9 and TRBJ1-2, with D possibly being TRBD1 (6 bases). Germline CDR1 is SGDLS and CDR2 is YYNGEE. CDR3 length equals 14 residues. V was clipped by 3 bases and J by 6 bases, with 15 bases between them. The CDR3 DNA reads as TGTGCCAGCAGCGCCCAACAGGGATTGGATGGCTACACCTTC. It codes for CASSAQQGLDGYTF. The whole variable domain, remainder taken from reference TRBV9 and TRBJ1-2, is DSGVTQTPKHLITATGQRVTLRCSPRSGDLSVYWYQQSLDQGLQFLIQYYNGEERAKGNILERFSAQQFPDLHSELNLSSLELGDSALYFCASSAQQGLDGYTFGSGTRLTVV.

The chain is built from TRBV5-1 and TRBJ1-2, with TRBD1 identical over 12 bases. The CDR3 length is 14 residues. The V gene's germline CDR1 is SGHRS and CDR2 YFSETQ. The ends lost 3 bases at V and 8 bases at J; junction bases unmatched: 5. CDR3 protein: CASSSGQGARGYTF. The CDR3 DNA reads TGCGCCAGCAGCTCGGGACAGGGGGCGCGGGGCTACACCTTC.

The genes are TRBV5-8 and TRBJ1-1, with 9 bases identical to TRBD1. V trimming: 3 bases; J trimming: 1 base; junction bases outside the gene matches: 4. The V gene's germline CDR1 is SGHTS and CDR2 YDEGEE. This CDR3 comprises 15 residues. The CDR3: CASSSGTGRNTEAFF. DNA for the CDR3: TGTGCCAGCAGCTCTGGGACAGGGAGGAACACTGAAGCTTTCTTT.

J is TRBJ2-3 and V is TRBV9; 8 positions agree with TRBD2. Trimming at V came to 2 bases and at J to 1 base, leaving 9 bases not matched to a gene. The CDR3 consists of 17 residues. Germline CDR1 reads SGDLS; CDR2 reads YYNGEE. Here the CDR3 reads CASSVNRGGPGTDTQYF. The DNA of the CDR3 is TGTGCCAGCAGCGTTAATCGGGGGGGCCCGGGCACAGATACGCAGTATTTT.

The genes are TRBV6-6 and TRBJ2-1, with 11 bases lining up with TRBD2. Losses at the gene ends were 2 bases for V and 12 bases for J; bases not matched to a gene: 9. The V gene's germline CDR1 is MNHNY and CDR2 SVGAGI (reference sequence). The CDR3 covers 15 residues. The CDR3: CASSYPGLAGGGQFF. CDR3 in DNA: TGTGCCAGCAGTTACCCAGGACTAGCGGGCGGGGGGCAGTTCTTC.

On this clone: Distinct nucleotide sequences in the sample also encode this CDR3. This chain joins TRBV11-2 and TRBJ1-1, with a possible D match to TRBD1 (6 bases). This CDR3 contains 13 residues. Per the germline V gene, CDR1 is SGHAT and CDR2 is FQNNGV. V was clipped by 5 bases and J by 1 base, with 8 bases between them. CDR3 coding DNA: TGTGCCAGCAGCCAACAGGGGAACACTGAAGCTTTCTTT. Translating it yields CASSQQGNTEAFF.

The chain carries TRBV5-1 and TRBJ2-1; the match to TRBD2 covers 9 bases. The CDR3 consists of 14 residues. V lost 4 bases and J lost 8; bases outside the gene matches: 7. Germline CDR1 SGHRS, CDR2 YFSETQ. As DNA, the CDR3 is TGCGCCAGCAGCATCGGGACTAGCAACTATGAGCAGTTCTTC. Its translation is CASSIGTSNYEQFF.

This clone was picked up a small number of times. The CDR3 loop reads CASSPGTSGGPLSYNEQFF. DNA for the CDR3: TGTGCCAGTAGTCCAGGGACTAGCGGGGGACCCTTGTCCTACAATGAGCAGTTCTTC. The chain combines TRBV19 with TRBJ2-1; 14 nucleotides match TRBD2. Germline lookup yields CDR1 LNHDA and CDR2 SQIVND (reference sequence). The CDR3 covers 19 residues. Trimming took 5 bases from V and 1 from J; bases not matched to a gene: 10.

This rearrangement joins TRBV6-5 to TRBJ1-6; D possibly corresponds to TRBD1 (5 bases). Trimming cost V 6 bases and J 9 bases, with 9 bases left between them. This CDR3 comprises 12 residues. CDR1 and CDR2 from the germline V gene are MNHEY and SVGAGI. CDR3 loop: CASRVGGSPLHF. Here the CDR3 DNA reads TGTGCCAGCAGAGTGGGGGGTTCACCCCTCCACTTT.

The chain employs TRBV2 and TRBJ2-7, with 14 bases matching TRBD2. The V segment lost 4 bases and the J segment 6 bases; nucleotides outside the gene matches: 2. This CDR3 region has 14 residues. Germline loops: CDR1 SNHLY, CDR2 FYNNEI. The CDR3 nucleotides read TGTGCCAGCAGTGCCGGACTAGCGGGAGGCGAGCAGTACTTC. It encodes CASSAGLAGGEQYF.

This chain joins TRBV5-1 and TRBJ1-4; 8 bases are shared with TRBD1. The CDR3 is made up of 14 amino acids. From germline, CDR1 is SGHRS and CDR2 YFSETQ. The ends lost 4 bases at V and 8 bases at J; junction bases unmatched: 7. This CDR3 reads CASSPQGASEKLFF. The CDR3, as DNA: TGCGCCAGCAGCCCCCAGGGGGCGAGCGAAAAACTGTTTTTT.

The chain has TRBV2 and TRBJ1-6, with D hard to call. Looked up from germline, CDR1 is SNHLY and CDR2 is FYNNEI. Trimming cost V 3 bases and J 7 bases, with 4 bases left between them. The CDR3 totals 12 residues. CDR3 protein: CASSDGNSPLHF. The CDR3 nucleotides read TGTGCCAGCAGTGACGGGAATTCACCCCTCCACTTT. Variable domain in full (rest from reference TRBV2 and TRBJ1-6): EPEVTQTPSHQVTQMGQEVILRCVPISNHLYFYWYRQILGQKVEFLVSFYNNEISEKSEIFDDQFSVERPDGSNFTLKIRSTKLEDSAMYFCASSDGNSPLHFGNGTRLTVT.

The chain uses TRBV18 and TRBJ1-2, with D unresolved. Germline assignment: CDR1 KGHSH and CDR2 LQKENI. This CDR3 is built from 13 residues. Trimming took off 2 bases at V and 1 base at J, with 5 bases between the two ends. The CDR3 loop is CASSPASNYGYTF. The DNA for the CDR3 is TGTGCCAGCTCACCAGCGAGTAACTATGGCTACACCTTC. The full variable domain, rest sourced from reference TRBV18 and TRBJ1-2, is NAGVMQNPRHLVRRRGQEARLRCSPMKGHSHVYWYRQLPEEGLKFMVYLQKENIIDESGMPKERFSAEFPKEGPSILRIQQVVRGDSAAYFCASSPASNYGYTFGSGTRLTVV.

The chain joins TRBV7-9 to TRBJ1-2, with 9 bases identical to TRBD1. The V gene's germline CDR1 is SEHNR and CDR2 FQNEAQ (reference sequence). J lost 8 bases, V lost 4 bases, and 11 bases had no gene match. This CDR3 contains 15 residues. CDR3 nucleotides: TGTGCCAGCAGCTCAACATGGACAGGGGTGGGCGGCTACACCTTC. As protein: CASSSTWTGVGGYTF.

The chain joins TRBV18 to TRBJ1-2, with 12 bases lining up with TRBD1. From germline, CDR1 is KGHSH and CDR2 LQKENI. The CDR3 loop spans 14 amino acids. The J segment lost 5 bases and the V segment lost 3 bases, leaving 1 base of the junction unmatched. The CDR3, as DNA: TGTGCCAGCTCACCGGGACAGGGGGCATATGGCTACACCTTC. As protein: CASSPGQGAYGYTF.

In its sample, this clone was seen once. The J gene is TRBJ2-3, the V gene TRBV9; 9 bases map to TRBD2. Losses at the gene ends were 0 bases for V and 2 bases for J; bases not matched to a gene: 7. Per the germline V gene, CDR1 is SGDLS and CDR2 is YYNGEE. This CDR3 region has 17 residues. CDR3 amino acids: CASSVAPSGVHTDTQYF. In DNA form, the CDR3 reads TGTGCCAGCAGCGTAGCCCCTAGCGGGGTTCACACAGATACGCAGTATTTT.